Presented here are 9 T cell receptor beta chains from one specimen sequenced in a study of read filtering for tumor transcriptome and immune sequencing. This library used 300 to 500 ng RNA and molecular barcoded adaptors spanning alpha/delta and beta/gamma chains. Each CDR3 protein is one row after TCRdb ran MiXCR on the reads. Of over 90,000 distinct CDR3 sequences in the sample, under 25% were seen once. The sequenced sample was a population of CD138-negative cells sorted from bone marrow. The receptors were sampled from a donor aged 40 or over with multiple myeloma.

In this sample, this clonotype turned up many times. The chain combines TRBV5-5 with TRBJ2-3, with unresolved D. This CDR3 is 12 amino acids long. Germline V gene data show CDR1 as SGHKS and CDR2 as YYEKEE (reference sequence). The V and J ends lost 4 bases and 0 bases respectively, with 3 bases between them. For the CDR3, the DNA is TGTGCCAGCAGCATCAGCACAGATACGCAGTATTTT. It translates to CASSISTDTQYF.

At least ten counts were recorded for this clonotype. J is TRBJ1-1 and V is TRBV5-1; no reliable D call. Trimming removed 3 bases from V and 4 bases from J, with 13 bases in between. Germline loops: CDR1 SGHRS, CDR2 YFSETQ. The CDR3 covers 14 residues. CDR3 in DNA: TGCGCCAGCAGCTCCTCAACTGCCGGCACTGAAGCTTTCTTT. This sequence encodes CASSSSTAGTEAFF. Drawing the rest from reference TRBV5-1 and TRBJ1-1, the complete variable domain is KAGVTQTPRYLIKTRGQQVTLSCSPISGHRSVSWYQQTPGQGLQFLFEYFSETQRNKGNFPGRFSGRQFSNSRSEMNVSTLELGDSALYLCASSSSTAGTEAFFGQGTRLTVV.

This clonotype was counted many times. The rearrangement joins TRBV6-5 to TRBJ1-4; TRBD1 might be the D (6 bases). CDR1 and CDR2 from the germline V gene are MNHEY and SVGAGI. This CDR3 contains 13 residues. The germline V and J ends were trimmed by 8 bases and 8 bases, with 15 bases remaining between them. CDR3 region: CASFRGGKEKLFF. The CDR3 DNA reads as TGTGCCAGCTTCCGGGGGGGCAAGGAAAAACTGTTTTTT.

In the case of this clonotype: A much larger clone differs from this one at a single base, so this may be a read error. This chain connects TRBV3-1 to TRBJ1-1, with no clear D. The CDR3 extends over 15 amino acids. V lost 0 bases and J 5 bases, leaving 13 bases between the germline ends. CDR1 is LGHDT, CDR2 YNNKEL, per germline (reference sequence). The CDR3 is CASSQDFGIKTEAFF. CDR3 bases: TGTGCCAGCAGCCAAGACTTCGGGATAAAAACTGAAGCTTTCTTT.

In this sample, this clonotype turned up many times. This sequence joins TRBV28 and TRBJ2-7; D is possibly TRBD1 (6 bases). The V end lost 4 bases, the J end lost 2 bases, and 12 bases lay between the germline ends. The CDR3 totals 14 residues. In germline, CDR1 is MDHEN, CDR2 SYDVKM. CDR3: CASSSRTAAYEQYF. The CDR3 DNA reads as TGTGCCAGCAGTTCCCGGACAGCCGCCTACGAGCAGTACTTC.

The rearrangement joins TRBV29-1 to TRBJ1-1; TRBD1 aligns across 7 bases. Germline CDR1 is SQVTM and CDR2 is ANQGSEA. The CDR3 sequence is 14 residues long. The V segment lost 3 bases and the J segment 6 bases; nucleotides outside the gene matches: 10. DNA for the CDR3: TGCAGCGTTGAGGAACAGGGGACGTGGGCTGAAGCTTTCTTT. It translates to CSVEEQGTWAEAFF.

This clonotype was counted many times. The chain couples TRBV5-1 to TRBJ1-1, with D possibly being TRBD1 (6 bases). Trimming left V 0 bases short and J 10 bases short, with 25 bases between. The CDR3 runs to 17 residues. CDR1 and CDR2 (germline): SGHRS, YFSETQ. CDR3 bases: TGCGCCAGCAGCTTGGCCCAGGGTGGCCGGGGGCATCTGGGAGCTTTCTTT. This codes for CASSLAQGGRGHLGAFF. The complete variable domain, with remaining parts taken from reference TRBV5-1 and TRBJ1-1, reads KAGVTQTPRYLIKTRGQQVTLSCSPISGHRSVSWYQQTPGQGLQFLFEYFSETQRNKGNFPGRFSGRQFSNSRSEMNVSTLELGDSALYLCASSLAQGGRGHLGAFFGQGTRLTVV.

As to this clonotype: This CDR3 is missing its conserved last phenylalanine or tryptophan, likely due to a read error. The V and J genes are TRBV5-1 and TRBJ2-7; TRBD2 is a possible D gene (6 bases). Trimming pared 4 bases from V and 0 bases from J, leaving 11 bases between. Germline V gene data show CDR1 as SGHRS and CDR2 as YFSETQ. The CDR3 runs to 14 residues. CDR3 region: CASSVRGSSYEQYL. In nucleotides, the CDR3 is TGCGCCAGCAGCGTACGGGGGAGCTCCTACGAGCAGTACCTC.

Only a few counts were recorded for this clonotype. This chain connects TRBV5-1 to TRBJ2-5; D might be TRBD1 or TRBD2, each matching 5 bases. Germline CDR1 SGHRS, CDR2 YFSETQ. CDR3 length: 14 residues. V shed 2 bases and J shed 1 base, with 9 bases lying between them. The CDR3 protein is CASSLAGAQETQYF. The CDR3 coding sequence is TGCGCCAGCAGCTTAGCCGGGGCCCAAGAGACCCAGTACTTC.